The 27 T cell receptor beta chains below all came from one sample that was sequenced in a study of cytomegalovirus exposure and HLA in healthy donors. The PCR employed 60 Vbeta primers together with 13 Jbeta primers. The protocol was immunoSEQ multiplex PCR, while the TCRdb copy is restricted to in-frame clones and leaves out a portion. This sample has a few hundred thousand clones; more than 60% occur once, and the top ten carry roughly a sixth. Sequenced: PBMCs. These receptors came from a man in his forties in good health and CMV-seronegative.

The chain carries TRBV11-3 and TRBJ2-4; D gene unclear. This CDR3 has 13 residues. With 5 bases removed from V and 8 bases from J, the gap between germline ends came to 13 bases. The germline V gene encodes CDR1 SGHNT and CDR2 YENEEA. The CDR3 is CASSTRRFDIQYF. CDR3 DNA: TGTGCCAGCAGCACCCGTAGATTTGACATTCAGTACTTC.

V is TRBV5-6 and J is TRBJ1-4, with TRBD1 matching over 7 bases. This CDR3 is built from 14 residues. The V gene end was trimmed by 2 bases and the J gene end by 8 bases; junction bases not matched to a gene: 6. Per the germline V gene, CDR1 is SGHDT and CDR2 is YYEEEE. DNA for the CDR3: TGTGCCAGCAGCTTTACAGGGGCAGGAGAAAAACTGTTTTTT. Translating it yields CASSFTGAGEKLFF.

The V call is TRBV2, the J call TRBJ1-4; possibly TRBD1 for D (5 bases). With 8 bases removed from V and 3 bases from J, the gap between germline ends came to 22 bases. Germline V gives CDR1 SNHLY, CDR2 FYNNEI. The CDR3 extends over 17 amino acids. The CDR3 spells CASAPGKVWGANEKLFF. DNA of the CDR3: TGTGCCAGCGCTCCGGGGAAGGTCTGGGGGGCTAATGAAAAACTGTTTTTT.

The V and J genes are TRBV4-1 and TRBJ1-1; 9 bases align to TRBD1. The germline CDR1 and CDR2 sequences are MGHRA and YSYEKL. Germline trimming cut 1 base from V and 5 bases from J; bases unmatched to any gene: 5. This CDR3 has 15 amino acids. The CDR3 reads CASSQVWTGETEAFF. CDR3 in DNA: TGCGCCAGCAGCCAAGTTTGGACAGGGGAAACTGAAGCTTTCTTT.

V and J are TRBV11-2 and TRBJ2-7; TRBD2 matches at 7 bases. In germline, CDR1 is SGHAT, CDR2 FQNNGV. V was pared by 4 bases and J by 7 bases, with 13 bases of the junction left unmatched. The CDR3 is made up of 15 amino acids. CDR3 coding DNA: TGTGCCAGCAGCTCCCCTCGGGGAGGGGCGGGGGAGCAGTACTTC. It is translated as CASSSPRGGAGEQYF.

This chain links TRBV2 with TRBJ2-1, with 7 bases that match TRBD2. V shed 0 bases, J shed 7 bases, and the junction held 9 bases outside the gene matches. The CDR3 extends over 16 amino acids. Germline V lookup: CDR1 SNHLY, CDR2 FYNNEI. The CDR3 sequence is CASSEAMGEGRNEQFF. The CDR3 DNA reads TGTGCCAGCAGTGAAGCGATGGGGGAGGGCCGTAATGAGCAGTTCTTC.

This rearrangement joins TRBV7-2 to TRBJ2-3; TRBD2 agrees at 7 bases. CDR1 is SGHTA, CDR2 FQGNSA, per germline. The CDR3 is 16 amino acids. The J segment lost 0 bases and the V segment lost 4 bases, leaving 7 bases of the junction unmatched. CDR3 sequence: CASSSLAETSTDTQYF. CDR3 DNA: TGTGCCAGCAGCTCTCTAGCGGAGACTAGCACAGATACGCAGTATTTT. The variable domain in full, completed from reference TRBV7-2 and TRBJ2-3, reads GAGVSQSPSNKVTEKGKDVELRCDPISGHTALYWYRQSLGQGLEFLIYFQGNSAPDKSGLPSDRFSAERTGGSVSTLTIQRTQQEDSAVYLCASSSLAETSTDTQYFGPGTRLTVL.

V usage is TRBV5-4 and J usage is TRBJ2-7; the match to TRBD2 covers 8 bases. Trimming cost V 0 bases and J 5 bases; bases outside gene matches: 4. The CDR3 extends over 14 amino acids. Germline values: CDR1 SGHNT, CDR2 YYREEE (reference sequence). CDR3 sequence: CASSLGAGEHEQYF. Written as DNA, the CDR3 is TGTGCCAGCAGCTTGGGAGCGGGAGAACACGAGCAGTACTTC.

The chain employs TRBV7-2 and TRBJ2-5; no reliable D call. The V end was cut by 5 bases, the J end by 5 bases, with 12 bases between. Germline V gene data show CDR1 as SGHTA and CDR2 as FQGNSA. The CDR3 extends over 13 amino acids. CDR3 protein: CASSVYNEETQYF. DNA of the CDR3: TGTGCCAGCAGCGTGTATAACGAGGAGACCCAGTACTTC.

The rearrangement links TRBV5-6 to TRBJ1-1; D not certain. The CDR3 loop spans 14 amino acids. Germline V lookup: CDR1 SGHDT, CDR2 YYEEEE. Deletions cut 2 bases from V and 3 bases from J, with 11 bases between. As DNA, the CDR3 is TGTGCCAGCAGCTTAACGGGGTTGTACACTGAAGCTTTCTTT. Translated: CASSLTGLYTEAFF.

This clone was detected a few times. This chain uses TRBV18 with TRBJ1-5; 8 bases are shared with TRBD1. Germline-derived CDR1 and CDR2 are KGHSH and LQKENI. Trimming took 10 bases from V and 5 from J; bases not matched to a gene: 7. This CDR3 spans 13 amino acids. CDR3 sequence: CATTGQGDQPQHF. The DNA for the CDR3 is TGTGCCACCACCGGACAGGGTGATCAGCCCCAGCATTTT.

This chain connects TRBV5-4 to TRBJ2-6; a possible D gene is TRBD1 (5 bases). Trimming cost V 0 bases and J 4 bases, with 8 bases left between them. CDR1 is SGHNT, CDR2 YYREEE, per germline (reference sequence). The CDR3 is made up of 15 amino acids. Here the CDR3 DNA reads TGTGCCAGCAGCTTGGTAGGGGCCGGGGCCAACGTCCTGACTTTC. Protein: CASSLVGAGANVLTF. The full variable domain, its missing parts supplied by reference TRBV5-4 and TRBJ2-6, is ETGVTQSPTHLIKTRGQQVTLRCSSQSGHNTVSWYQQALGQGPQFIFQYYREEENGRGNFPPRFSGLQFPNYSSELNVNALELDDSALYLCASSLVGAGANVLTFGAGSRLTVL.

CDR3 sequence (DNA): TGTGCCAGCTCACCAAGGGCCCGGGACAGCACCTCTAATAATGAAAAACTGTTTTTT. It translates to CASSPRARDSTSNNEKLFF. V and J are TRBV18 and TRBJ1-4; 7 nucleotides align to TRBD1. Germline V gene data show CDR1 as KGHSH and CDR2 as LQKENI. CDR3 length: 19 amino acids. Trimming at V came to 2 bases and at J to 4 bases, leaving 16 bases not matched to a gene.

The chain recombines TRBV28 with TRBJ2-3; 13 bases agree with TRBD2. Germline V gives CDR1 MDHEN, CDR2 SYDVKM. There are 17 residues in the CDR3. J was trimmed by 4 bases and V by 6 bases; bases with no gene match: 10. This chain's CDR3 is CASSPNTSGRASDTQYF. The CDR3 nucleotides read TGTGCCAGCAGCCCGAATACTAGCGGGAGGGCCTCAGATACGCAGTATTTT.

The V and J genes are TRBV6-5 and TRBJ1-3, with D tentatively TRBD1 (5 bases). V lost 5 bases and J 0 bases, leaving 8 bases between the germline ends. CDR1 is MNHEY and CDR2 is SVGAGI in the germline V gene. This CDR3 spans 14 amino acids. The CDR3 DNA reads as TGTGCCAGCAGTACAGGTATCTCTGGAAACACCATATATTTT. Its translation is CASSTGISGNTIYF.

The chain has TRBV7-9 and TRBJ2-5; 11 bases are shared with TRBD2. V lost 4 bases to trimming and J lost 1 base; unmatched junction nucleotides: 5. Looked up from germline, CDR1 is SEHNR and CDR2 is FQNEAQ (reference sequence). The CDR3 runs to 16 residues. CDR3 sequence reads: CASSYGTSGPQETQYF. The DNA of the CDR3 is TGTGCCAGCAGCTACGGGACTAGCGGACCCCAAGAGACCCAGTACTTC.

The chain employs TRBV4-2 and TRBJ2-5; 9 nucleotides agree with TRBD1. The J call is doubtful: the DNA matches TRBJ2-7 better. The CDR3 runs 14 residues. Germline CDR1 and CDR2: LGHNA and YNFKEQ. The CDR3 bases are TGTGCCAGCAGCCCGACAGGGGGTCTCTACGAGCAGTACTTC. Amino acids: CASSPTGGLYEQYF.

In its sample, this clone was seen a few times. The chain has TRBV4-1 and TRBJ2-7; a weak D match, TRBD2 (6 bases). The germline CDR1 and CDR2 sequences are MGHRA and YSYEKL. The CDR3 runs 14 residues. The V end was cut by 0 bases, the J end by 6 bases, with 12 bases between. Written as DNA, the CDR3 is TGCGCCAGCAGCCAAGAAGGACTACCTTCCGAGCAGTACTTC. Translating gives CASSQEGLPSEQYF.

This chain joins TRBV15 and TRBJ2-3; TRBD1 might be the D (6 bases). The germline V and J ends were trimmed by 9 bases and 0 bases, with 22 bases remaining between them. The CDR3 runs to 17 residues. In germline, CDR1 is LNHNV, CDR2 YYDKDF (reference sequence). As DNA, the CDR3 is TGTGCCACTAGTACACCGGCCCGGGACACCAGCACAGATACGCAGTATTTT. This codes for CATSTPARDTSTDTQYF.

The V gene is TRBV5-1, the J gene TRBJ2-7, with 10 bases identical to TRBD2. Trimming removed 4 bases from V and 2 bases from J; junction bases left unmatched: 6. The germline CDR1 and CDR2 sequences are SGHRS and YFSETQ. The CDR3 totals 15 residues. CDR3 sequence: CASSITSGAPYEQYF. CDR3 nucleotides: TGCGCCAGCAGCATAACTAGCGGGGCGCCCTACGAGCAGTACTTC.

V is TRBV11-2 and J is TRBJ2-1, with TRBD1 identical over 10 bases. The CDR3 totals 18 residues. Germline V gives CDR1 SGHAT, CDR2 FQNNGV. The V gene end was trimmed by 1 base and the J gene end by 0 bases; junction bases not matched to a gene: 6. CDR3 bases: TGTGCCAGCAGCTTAGGGAGGCGGACAGGGGGCTCCTACAATGAGCAGTTCTTC. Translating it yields CASSLGRRTGGSYNEQFF.

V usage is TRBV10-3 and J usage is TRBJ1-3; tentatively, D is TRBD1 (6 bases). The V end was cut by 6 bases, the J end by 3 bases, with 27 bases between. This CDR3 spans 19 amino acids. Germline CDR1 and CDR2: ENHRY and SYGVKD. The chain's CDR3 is CAISSMGGGAQKSGNTIYF. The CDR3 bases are TGTGCCATCAGCTCGATGGGAGGGGGAGCGCAGAAGAGTGGAAACACCATATATTTT.

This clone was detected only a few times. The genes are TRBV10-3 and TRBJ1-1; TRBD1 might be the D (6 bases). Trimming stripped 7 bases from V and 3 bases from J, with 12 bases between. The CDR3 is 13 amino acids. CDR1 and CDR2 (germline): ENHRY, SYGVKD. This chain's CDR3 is CAIKGGQDTEAFF. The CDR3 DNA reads TGTGCCATCAAGGGGGGGCAAGACACTGAAGCTTTCTTT.

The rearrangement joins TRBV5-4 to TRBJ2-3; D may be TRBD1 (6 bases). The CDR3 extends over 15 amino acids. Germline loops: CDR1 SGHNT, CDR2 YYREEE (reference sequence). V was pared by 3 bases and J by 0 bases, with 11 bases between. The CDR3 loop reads CASSSSGDSTDTQYF. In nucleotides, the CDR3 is TGTGCCAGCAGCTCTTCAGGGGATAGCACAGATACGCAGTATTTT.

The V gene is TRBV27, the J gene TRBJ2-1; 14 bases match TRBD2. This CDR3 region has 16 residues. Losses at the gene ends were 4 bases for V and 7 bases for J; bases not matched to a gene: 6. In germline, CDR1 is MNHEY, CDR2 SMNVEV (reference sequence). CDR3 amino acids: CASSWGLAGVDNEQFF. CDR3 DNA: TGTGCCAGCAGTTGGGGACTAGCGGGAGTGGATAATGAGCAGTTCTTC.

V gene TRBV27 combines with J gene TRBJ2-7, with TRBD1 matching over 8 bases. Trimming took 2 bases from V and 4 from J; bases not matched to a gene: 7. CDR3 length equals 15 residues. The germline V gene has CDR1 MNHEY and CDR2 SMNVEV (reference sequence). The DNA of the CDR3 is TGTGCCAGCAGTTTACAGGGACAGGTTCAGTACGAGCAGTACTTC. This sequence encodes CASSLQGQVQYEQYF.

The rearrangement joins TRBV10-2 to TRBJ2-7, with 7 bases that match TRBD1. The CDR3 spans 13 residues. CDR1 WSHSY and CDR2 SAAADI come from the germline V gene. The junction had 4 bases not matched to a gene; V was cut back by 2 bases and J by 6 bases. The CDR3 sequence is CASSEPTGSEQYF. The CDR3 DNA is TGCGCCAGCAGTGAGCCGACAGGGTCCGAGCAGTACTTC.